This record covers a single TCR beta chain. TCRdb's table, derived via immunoSEQ multiplex PCR, lists solely in-frame clones and lacks some. The repertoire consists of over 150,000 clones, with around 80% occurring once and the leading ten covering about 7.2%. This record comes from a study of blood T cell repertoires in COVID-19. Study background: The study drew acute and convalescent COVID-19 samples from the United States, Italy and Spain. PBMCs, B-cell-depleted T cells, or T cells provided the cDNA or gDNA that made up the material.

The germline CDR1 and CDR2 sequences are SNHLY and FYNNEI. The CDR3 length is 14 residues. J gave up 3 bases and V 7 bases, and 4 bases lay outside the gene matches. Living in 20 to 30 US areas, the participants were between roughly 18 and 95 years of age. Categorization into cohorts depended on clinical history that participants reported. The V call is TRBV2, the J call TRBJ1-5; 9 nucleotides align to TRBD1. This sequence originates from a man between 50 and 59 years old who had recovered from COVID-19. Input material: PBMCs or T cells enriched from blood (not recorded which). For the CDR3, the DNA is TGTGCCAGCAAACGGACAGGGGACAATCAGCCCCAGCATTTT. It encodes CASKRTGDNQPQHF.